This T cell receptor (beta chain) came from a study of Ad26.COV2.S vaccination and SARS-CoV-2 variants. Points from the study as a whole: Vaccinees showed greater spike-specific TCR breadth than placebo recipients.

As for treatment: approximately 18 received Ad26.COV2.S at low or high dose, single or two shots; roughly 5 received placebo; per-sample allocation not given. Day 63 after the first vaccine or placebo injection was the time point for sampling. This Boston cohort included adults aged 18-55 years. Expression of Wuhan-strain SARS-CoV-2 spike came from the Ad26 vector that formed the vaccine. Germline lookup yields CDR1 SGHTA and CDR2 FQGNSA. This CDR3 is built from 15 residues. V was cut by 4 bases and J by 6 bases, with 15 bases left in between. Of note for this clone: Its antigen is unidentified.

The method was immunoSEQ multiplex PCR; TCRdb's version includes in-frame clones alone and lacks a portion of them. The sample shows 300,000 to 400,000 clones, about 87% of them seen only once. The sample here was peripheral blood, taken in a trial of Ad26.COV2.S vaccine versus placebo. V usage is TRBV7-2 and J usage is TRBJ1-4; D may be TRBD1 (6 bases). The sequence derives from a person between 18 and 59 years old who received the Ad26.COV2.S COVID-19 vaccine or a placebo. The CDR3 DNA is TGTGCCAGCAGCTCCCCGGGACATGGAGATGAAAAACTGTTTTTT. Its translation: CASSSPGHGDEKLFF.